The T cell receptor beta chain under discussion was sequenced for a study of early T cells in non-severe SARS-CoV-2 infection. Study information: With bulk RNA from unsorted whole blood as input, sequencing yielded unpaired chains.

Individually, cDNA molecules had unique molecular identifiers attached to them. TCRdb called the 5' RACE reads again in MiXCR, with one record for every CDR3 protein. The sample has about 30,000 distinct CDR3 sequences, approximately 6.3% seen once; the top ten hold approximately 40%. This clonotype was seen ten or more times. The antigen is unknown. Whole-study results and caveats: VDJdb-based annotation leaned toward anti-spike CD8 responses and missed private and CD4 specificities.

This clonotype originated in an adult who was a healthcare worker with PCR-confirmed SARS-CoV-2 infection or an uninfected control (not recorded which). The sample consisted of whole blood.

The chain's CDR3 is CASSPGAQGNEQFF. The CDR3 DNA sequence: TGCGCCAGCAGCCCGGGCGCACAGGGGAATGAGCAGTTCTTC. The gene calls are TRBV10-1 and TRBJ2-1; 7 bases line up with TRBD1. J lost 7 bases, V lost 6 bases, and 9 bases had no gene match. The CDR3 covers 14 residues. CDR1 and CDR2 from the germline V gene are WNHNN and SYGVQD (reference sequence).